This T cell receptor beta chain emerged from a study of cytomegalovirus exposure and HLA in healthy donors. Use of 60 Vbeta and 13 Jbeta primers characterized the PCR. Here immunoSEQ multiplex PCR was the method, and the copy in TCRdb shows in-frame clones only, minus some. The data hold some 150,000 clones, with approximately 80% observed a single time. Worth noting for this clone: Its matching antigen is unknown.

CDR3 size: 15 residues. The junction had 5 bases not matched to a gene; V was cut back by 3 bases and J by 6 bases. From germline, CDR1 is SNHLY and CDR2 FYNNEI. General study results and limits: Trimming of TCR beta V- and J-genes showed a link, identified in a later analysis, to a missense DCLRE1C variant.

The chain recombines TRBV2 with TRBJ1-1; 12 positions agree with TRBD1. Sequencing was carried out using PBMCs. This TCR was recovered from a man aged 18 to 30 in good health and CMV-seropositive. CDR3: CASSETGQGASEAFF. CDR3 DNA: TGTGCCAGCAGTGAGACGGGACAGGGGGCCTCTGAAGCTTTCTTT.